What follows are 22 T cell receptor beta chains derived from one specimen sequenced in a study of T cell changes during pregnancy in multiple sclerosis (dated by TCRdb to the late 2010s). Library method: the immunoSEQ multiplex PCR assay. TCRdb mirrors the immuneACCESS table, restricted to in-frame sequences. Some clones are absent from its copies; in checked studies, under half trace to an unresolved V gene, and the reason for the others is unknown. Here the sample has 20,000 to 25,000 clones; 86% occur a single time. Together, the top ten hold about 13% of the sample. The material was CD8+ T cells from peripheral blood mononuclear cells, obtained in the first trimester of pregnancy. The receptors here all came from a female donor in good health, enrolled as a control in a pregnancy study.

This clone was detected only once. The chain carries TRBV19 and TRBJ1-5; TRBD1 is a possible D gene (5 bases). V was trimmed by 9 bases and J by 2 bases, leaving 14 bases between them. CDR3 size: 14 residues. Germline CDR1 reads LNHDA; CDR2 reads SQIVND (reference sequence). In nucleotides, the CDR3 is TGTGCCAGCCGGGGGACCTGGGGCAATCAGCCCCAGCATTTT. Its translation is CASRGTWGNQPQHF.

V and J are TRBV28 and TRBJ2-2, with 8 bases that match TRBD2. The germline gives CDR1 MDHEN, CDR2 SYDVKM. This CDR3 contains 16 residues. The V and J ends lost 6 bases and 3 bases, in that order; junction bases with no gene match: 9. The CDR3, as DNA: TGTGCCAGCAGCCCCACGGCGGGGGGTCACACCGGGGAGCTGTTTTTT. This codes for CASSPTAGGHTGELFF.

The V gene is TRBV5-1, the J gene TRBJ2-5; 8 nucleotides match TRBD1. Germline V gene sequence: CDR1 SGHRS, CDR2 YFSETQ. The length of the CDR3 is 17 residues. After removal of 3 bases from V and 4 bases from J, the junction contained 14 bases not matched to a gene. The CDR3 here is CASSYNPGQEVRETQYF. In nucleotides, the CDR3 is TGCGCCAGCAGCTATAATCCGGGACAGGAGGTTCGAGAGACCCAGTACTTC.

The chain couples TRBV29-1 to TRBJ1-2, with 8 bases fitting TRBD1. Germline V gene lookup returns CDR1 SQVTM and CDR2 ANQGSEA. The J segment lost 0 bases and the V segment lost 6 bases, leaving 6 bases of the junction unmatched. The CDR3 is 14 amino acids. The CDR3 bases are TGCAGCGTCCAGGACAGGGTAGCTAACTATGGCTACACCTTC. Translated, it gives CSVQDRVANYGYTF.

This rearrangement joins TRBV6-4 to TRBJ2-5, with 8 bases identical to TRBD2. Germline CDR1 and CDR2: MRHNA and SNTAGT. The junction had 5 bases not matched to a gene; V was cut back by 0 bases and J by 5 bases. The CDR3 runs to 15 residues. The CDR3 nucleotides are TGTGCCAGCAGTGACTCTGAGCGGGAGTTTGAGACCCAGTACTTC. Translating gives CASSDSEREFETQYF.

The chain has TRBV10-3 and TRBJ2-1, with 7 bases that match TRBD1. This CDR3 is 19 amino acids long. Per the germline V gene, CDR1 is ENHRY and CDR2 is SYGVKD. V lost 2 bases and J lost 0; bases outside the gene matches: 13. Here the CDR3 reads CAISEKGAASRSSYNEQFF. CDR3 nucleotide sequence: TGTGCCATCAGTGAGAAGGGGGCTGCTAGCAGGAGCTCCTACAATGAGCAGTTCTTC.

The chain recombines TRBV15 with TRBJ2-1; D possibly corresponds to TRBD2 (6 bases). CDR3 length: 15 residues. Germline V gene lookup returns CDR1 LNHNV and CDR2 YYDKDF (reference sequence). Deletions cut 0 bases from V and 2 bases from J, with 8 bases between. This CDR3 reads CATSRDREPYNEQFF. The DNA for the CDR3 is TGTGCCACCAGCAGAGATCGGGAGCCCTACAATGAGCAGTTCTTC.

The chain carries TRBV5-6 and TRBJ1-4; perhaps TRBD1 as D (6 bases). Germline V gives CDR1 SGHDT, CDR2 YYEEEE. V lost 3 bases and J lost 8, with 20 bases in between. This CDR3 is 16 amino acids long. The CDR3 protein is CASSWRIQGRREKLFF. The CDR3 DNA follows: TGTGCCAGCAGCTGGAGGATACAGGGTCGGCGAGAAAAACTGTTTTTT.

This clone was picked up a small number of times. CDR3 region: CASSPGQGRIVEPQHF. CDR3 bases: TGTGCCAGCAGTCCGGGACAGGGAAGGATAGTTGAGCCCCAGCATTTT. This chain uses TRBV27 with TRBJ1-5, with 9 bases matching TRBD1. This CDR3 region has 16 residues. Germline V gives CDR1 MNHEY, CDR2 SMNVEV (reference sequence). V lost 5 bases and J lost 8; bases outside the gene matches: 13.

The rearrangement links TRBV15 to TRBJ1-4; 9 positions match TRBD1. CDR1 is LNHNV and CDR2 is YYDKDF in the germline V gene (reference sequence). V was clipped by 1 base and J by 7 bases; unmatched bases: 7. The CDR3 covers 16 residues. The CDR3 sequence is CATSRAQGQGGEKLFF. The DNA of the CDR3 is TGTGCCACCAGCAGAGCTCAGGGACAGGGAGGTGAAAAACTGTTTTTT. The whole variable domain, filled in from reference TRBV15 and TRBJ1-4, reads DAMVIQNPRYQVTQFGKPVTLSCSQTLNHNVMYWYQQKSSQAPKLLFHYYDKDFNNEADTPDNFQSRRPNTSFCFLDIRSPGLGDTAMYLCATSRAQGQGGEKLFFGSGTQLSVL.

The V call is TRBV27, the J call TRBJ2-7; TRBD2 matches 11 bases. The germline V gene has CDR1 MNHEY and CDR2 SMNVEV (reference sequence). This CDR3 contains 15 residues. The junction had 9 bases not matched to a gene; V was cut back by 6 bases and J by 5 bases. The CDR3 bases are TGTGCCAGCAGGCGGTTAGCGGGAGGGCCCGACGAGCAGTACTTC. It yields the protein CASRRLAGGPDEQYF.

The V call is TRBV6-4, the J call TRBJ2-3, with 10 bases that match TRBD1. The CDR3 has 15 residues. Germline V gives CDR1 MRHNA, CDR2 SNTAGT. The V segment lost 5 bases and the J segment 1 base; nucleotides outside the gene matches: 3. The CDR3: CASSTGTGGTDTQYF. CDR3 nucleotide sequence: TGTGCCAGCAGTACCGGGACAGGGGGCACAGATACGCAGTATTTT.

This chain uses TRBV28 with TRBJ1-1; D ambiguous. Germline V gene sequence: CDR1 MDHEN, CDR2 SYDVKM. The CDR3 is 13 amino acids. V lost 2 bases and J lost 5, with 9 bases in between. The CDR3 DNA is TGTGCCAGCAGTTTAAGAGGGTCTACTGAAGCTTTCTTT. Translating it yields CASSLRGSTEAFF.

This clone was found a few times. The chain links TRBV7-9 to TRBJ1-6, with D unclear. CDR3 length: 12 amino acids. The germline V gene encodes CDR1 SEHNR and CDR2 FQNEAQ (reference sequence). The germline V and J ends were trimmed by 6 bases and 10 bases, with 10 bases remaining between them. This CDR3 reads CASSIDGSPLHF. DNA for the CDR3: TGTGCCAGCAGTATCGACGGGTCACCCCTCCACTTT.

This rearrangement joins TRBV28 to TRBJ1-1; D gene ambiguous. Germline assignment: CDR1 MDHEN and CDR2 SYDVKM. The CDR3 sequence is 14 residues long. Deletions cut 2 bases from V and 0 bases from J, with 7 bases between. The CDR3 sequence is CASSLAGMNTEAFF. DNA for the CDR3: TGTGCCAGCAGTTTAGCGGGCATGAACACTGAAGCTTTCTTT.

The V and J genes are TRBV6-1 and TRBJ1-5, with a possible D match to TRBD1 (6 bases). Trimming left V 4 bases short and J 7 bases short, with 17 bases between. CDR3 length: 15 amino acids. Germline CDR1 is MNHNS and CDR2 is SASEGT. The CDR3 region is CASSASSGEGQPQHF. CDR3 DNA sequence: TGTGCCAGCAGTGCTTCCTCAGGGGAGGGCCAGCCCCAGCATTTT.

CDR3 in amino acids: CASSSDTSYEQYF. The DNA for the CDR3 is TGTGCCAGTAGTAGTGACACTTCCTACGAGCAGTACTTC. The V gene is TRBV19, the J gene TRBJ2-7; no clear D gene. CDR1 and CDR2 from the germline V gene are LNHDA and SQIVND (reference sequence). V gave up 4 bases and J gave up 1 base, with 8 bases separating them. The CDR3 extends over 13 amino acids.

The chain is built from TRBV6-4 and TRBJ2-3, with 8 positions matching TRBD2. CDR3 length equals 16 residues. The germline V gene has CDR1 MRHNA and CDR2 SNTAGT. Losses at the gene ends were 3 bases for V and 0 bases for J; bases not matched to a gene: 5. This CDR3 reads CASSEAAGGSTDTQYF. CDR3 nucleotide sequence: TGTGCCAGCAGTGAGGCGGCGGGGGGTAGCACAGATACGCAGTATTTT.

The chain couples TRBV25-1 to TRBJ2-1; 11 nucleotides match TRBD2. Unmatched junction bases numbered 11, after V lost 3 bases and J lost 4 bases. CDR1 and CDR2 (germline): MGHDK, SYGVNS. The CDR3 loop spans 18 amino acids. The CDR3 DNA reads as TGTGCCAGCAGTGATCCAACCACCGGGACTAGCGGATACAATGAGCAGTTCTTC. This sequence encodes CASSDPTTGTSGYNEQFF.

The rearrangement joins TRBV4-3 to TRBJ2-2, with D possibly matching TRBD2 (6 bases). This CDR3 is built from 15 residues. The germline gives CDR1 LGHNA, CDR2 YSLEER. V shed 4 bases and J shed 5 bases, with 14 bases lying between them. The CDR3 bases are TGCGCCAGCAGCCCCCCCGCGGGGACGACCGGGGAGCTGTTTTTT. It codes for CASSPPAGTTGELFF.

In nucleotides, the CDR3 is TGTGCCAGCAGCCGCCGCGGCAACACCGGGGAGCTGTTTTTT. Translated: CASSRRGNTGELFF. The rearrangement uses TRBV11-2 and TRBJ2-2, with D unresolved. CDR1 SGHAT and CDR2 FQNNGV come from the germline V gene. The CDR3 loop spans 14 amino acids. Trimming removed 5 bases from V and 2 bases from J, with 9 bases in between.

V usage is TRBV19 and J usage is TRBJ1-4; the D gene is possibly TRBD1 (6 bases). From germline, CDR1 is LNHDA and CDR2 SQIVND (reference sequence). Trimming took off 8 bases at V and 0 bases at J, with 16 bases between the two ends. The CDR3 contains 16 residues. The chain's CDR3 is CASGPDWTATNEKLFF. CDR3 sequence (DNA): TGTGCCAGTGGACCAGACTGGACAGCAACTAATGAAAAACTGTTTTTT.